This section outlines one T cell receptor (beta chain) sequence together with its context. Its antigen is still unknown. One base away there is no much larger clone; base qualities are not given. The cohort comprised several hundred healthy bone marrow donors. Cohort members were all nominally healthy when sampled, although unrecorded immune exposures were likely present. The donor was CMV seropositive and was included in the group of some 290 seropositive cohort members. Every donor gave a peripheral blood sample, and the peripheral blood mononuclear cells from that sample were used for TCR beta sequencing. The Qiagen DNeasy Blood Extraction Kit was used to extract genomic DNA from the blood cell samples. From its cysteine to its phenylalanine, the CDR3 spans 15 amino acids. The CDR3 DNA has 45 bases and is translated from base 1. Based on the germline V gene (reference sequence), the CDR1 and CDR2 sequences are LNHDA and SQIVND. Germline trimming: 7 bases from V, 8 bases from J; junction bases outside gene matches: 11.

Library preparation employed the immunoSEQ multiplex PCR assay. For the multiplex PCR, a mixture combining 60 forward primers for TCR Vbeta segments and 13 reverse primers for TCR Jbeta segments was used. The CDR3 region of rearranged TCR beta genes was amplified from genomic DNA by a multiplex PCR assay. The amplified TCR beta libraries were sequenced on the Illumina HiSeq System as 87-base-pair reads. As for the original processing: A later analysis counted approximately 84 million unique TCR beta chains across the 640 or so repertoires, and 10 million to 11 million of these chains were shared by at least two donors. To remove PCR and sequencing errors, raw reads were error-corrected and collapsed into unique sequences using a nearest-neighbor algorithm that merged closely related sequences. Alignment of CDR3 sequences to IMGT reference sequences was used to assign V, D and J gene segments. Each retained sequence needed at least a six-nucleotide match to both a V gene segment and a J gene segment. A rearrangement counted as productive if the CDR3 had no stop codons and remained in frame with V and J, and every other rearrangement counted as non-productive. Following IMGT convention, CDR3 was defined as the stretch from the second conserved V-encoded cysteine up to the conserved J-encoded phenylalanine. In an earlier analysis of 587 of the donors, sequences lacking an unambiguous match to a single V gene segment were excluded. An earlier analysis of fewer than 650 of the donors classified V segments as functional when productive rearrangements were above 56.7% and as segregating when the standard deviation between donors was above 5%. A statistical classification framework was developed to diagnose cytomegalovirus status using the catalog of TCR beta chain sequences. In a later analysis, TCR nucleotide sequences were compared against IMGT/GENE-DB human TR gene sequences so that V and J genes could be assigned. In a later analysis, CDR3 sequences and most-parsimonious VDJ recombination scenarios were assigned using the TCRdist pipeline. In a later analysis, each TCR beta chain was defined by its CDR3 amino acid sequence together with its V-gene family, and reads without a unique V-gene family were excluded. To address suspected cross-contamination and a sequencing artifact, a later analysis removed a few hundred highly shared, low-generation-probability nucleotide sequences. In a later analysis, a clonal expansion index for each public chain was calculated from normalized within-repertoire ranks of inferred template counts. In a later analysis, generation probabilities were computed with a VDJ recombination model fitted to out-of-frame rearrangements, and the resulting probabilities were checked against IGoR. In a later analysis, TCR-TCR, TCR-HLA and TCR-CMV co-occurrence was scored with hypergeometric tests, and a repertoire-size bias correction was applied to TCR pairs. In a later analysis, false discovery rates were estimated by permuting HLA or CMV assignments 20 times. A later analysis grouped co-occurring TCRs with DBSCAN, adding TCRdist sequence similarity when clustering within HLA-allele-positive subsets. For co-occurrence clustering, repertoires with fewer than 30,000 or more than 120,000 public chains were excluded, along with roughly 5 repertoires with anomalous nucleotide sharing. This immuneACCESS table, as held by TCRdb, lists in-frame sequences with V and J called but not all clones. Of the missing ones, under half trace to an unresolved V gene in checked studies; the others have no known cause. The DNA gave D and trimming, while V, J and clone size come from that table. The sample table contains about 140,000 clones; only one count was recorded for about 79% of them. Of the sample, 4.1% is held by the ten largest clones.

The record originates from a study of cytomegalovirus exposure and HLA in healthy donors (dated by TCRdb to 2016 to 2017). Describing the broader study: According to an earlier analysis of several hundred of the donors, some 170 million T cells yielded 117 million unique TCR beta sequences and approximately 300 Gb of sequence data. Roughly 290 gigabases of sequencing data and about 92 million unique TCR sequences made up an early release that covered some 640 HLA-typed donors. Among the roughly 400 genotyped donors, more than 70% belonged to the genetic ancestry cluster associated with self-reported Caucasian donors. The study aimed to test whether signatures of past pathogen exposure could be identified by cataloging public T cell receptors. The study profiled the T cell repertoires of hundreds of subjects by immunosequencing and related them to cytomegalovirus serostatus. In addition to the first cohort of about 650 subjects, a separate validation cohort of under 150 different subjects was used. High-throughput TCR immunosequencing, statistical association of individual TCRs with disease status, and machine learning were combined to predict cytomegalovirus infection status. In a later analysis, previously published TCR beta repertoires from 666 donors were re-analyzed and high-resolution HLA genotyping was added so that TCR occurrence patterns could be studied. Rather than drawing on any new phenotypic data, the later analysis identified candidate immune exposures from TCR beta sequences and the way those sequences occurred across donors. To decide whether each TCR beta V gene segment behaved as functional or pseudogenic, an earlier analysis of approximately 620 of the donors relied on high-throughput TCR beta sequencing. Donor age, sex, ethnicity and CMV serostatus were compiled alongside the repertoire data. Genome-wide SNP genotypes for about 55% of the 666 donors were used in a later genetic analysis, which treated that subset as a discovery cohort. All discovery cohort repertoires had been generated using a single sequencing platform. Both class I and class II loci were covered by HLA typing, at four-digit resolution. Typing coverage varied by locus: roughly 629-640 donors for A, B, C, DRB1 and DQB1; roughly 500 for DQA1; over 600 for DPA1; roughly 450 for DPB1. Because of strong linkage in the cohort, a handful of DR-DQ haplotypes were treated as single units for association and clustering. Among 300 to 500 genotyped donors of the cohort, an average of around 250,000 unique TCR beta nucleotide sequences was sequenced per donor, of which roughly 18% were non-productive. The research as a whole found: Most TCR sequences were seen in very few donors, while some public TCRs were found in many individuals. Strong co-occurrence of HLA alleles, especially DR and DQ, made assigning TCR associations to individual alleles difficult. According to a later analysis, parvovirus B19, influenza, CMV and Epstein-Barr virus appeared linked to several top co-occurrence clusters. A cluster of highly shared sequence variants was judged likely to represent a technical artifact of the sequencing pipeline. In a later analysis, TCR association rates were found to vary across HLA loci, with the most associated TCRs seen for DRB1 alleles and the fewest for HLA-C alleles. Correlated functional status among segregating V segments might be attributable to linkage disequilibrium, but an unknown experimental factor could not be ruled out. A further reported finding was that TCR beta sequences accurately predicted the HLA-A and HLA-B alleles for most subjects in the first cohort. Specific HLA alleles were associated with 16,951 TCR beta sequences at a false discovery rate of 0.05 in a later analysis. According to a later analysis, most CMV-associated TCR beta chains appeared to be HLA-restricted, and the HLA associations seemed to be driven largely by CMV exposure. An earlier analysis of approximately 570 of the donors showed that most TCR beta V segments appeared in productive rearrangements either about 87% or about 30% of the time, which broadly matched IMGT annotations. Some IMGT-functional V segments, including TRBV6-2 and TRBV6-3, could not be told apart with the 87-base-pair reads, so those segments were excluded. In this cohort, only TCR beta chains were sequenced, and detectable features were limited by the absence of alpha or paired-chain data. In the study, some 180 TCR beta chains were listed as associated with cytomegalovirus. The classifier was reported to diagnose cytomegalovirus status with high specificity and sensitivity in both the original cohort and the validation cohort. Immune exposure information for the cohort was limited to CMV serostatus. The presence/absence analyses assumed that sequencing depth was roughly uniform across donors, and that assumption may not be true. In vitro tests confirmed that a few of the cytomegalovirus-associated TCR beta chains recognize cytomegalovirus antigens. HLA typing was unavailable for some donors at each locus, so association tests used only the typed subset. In a later genetic analysis, fewer N-insertions in productive TCRs were reported among donors in an Asian-associated ancestry cluster than the approximately 710-donor mean. A later genetic analysis associated a missense DCLRE1C variant with V-gene and J-gene trimming of TCR beta chains, and an independent cohort replicated the association. Compared with equally common non-associated chains, HLA-associated TCR beta chains in a later analysis were more clonally expanded and had lower generation probabilities. The authors suggested that the approach could potentially be extended to other disease states and immunological phenotypes. The earlier analysis of fewer than 750 of the donors excluded over 15 rarely observed V segments, including chromosome 9 orphons, because counts were too low.

The sample consisted of PBMCs. Recombination linked TRBV19 to TRBJ1-5; a stretch of 10 junction bases matches TRBD1. The source of this sequence is a man between 40 and 49 years old in good health and CMV-seropositive. This receptor carries the CDR3 CASTSTGGASKPQHF. The nucleotide sequence is TGTGCCAGTACGTCGACAGGGGGCGCGTCTAAGCCCCAGCATTTT.